Following are 32 T cell receptor beta chains from one sample sequenced in a study of monozygotic twins with inflammatory bowel disease. TCRdb reprocessed the 5' RACE reads and stores each CDR3 protein as one record, lacking DNA. The sample data list approximately 400,000 distinct CDR3 sequences. The specimen sequenced was blood. The receptors were gathered from a human donor with ulcerative colitis or Crohn's disease, or a healthy co-twin of an affected twin (not recorded which).

The chain uses TRBV12-3 or TRBV12-4 and TRBJ1-6. There are 14 residues in the CDR3. CDR3 in amino acids: CASSLAQGRSPLHF.

The CDR3 protein is CASSQEGRGETQYF. This chain links TRBV3-1 with TRBJ2-5; TCRdb's D call, TRBD1, is unchecked because there is no DNA. This CDR3 region has 14 residues. CDR1 is LGHDT and CDR2 is YNNKEL in the germline V gene (reference sequence).

The chain joins TRBV5-1 to TRBJ1-4. CDR1 and CDR2 (germline): SGHRS, YFSETQ. This CDR3 is 14 amino acids long. CDR3 sequence: CASKVGTAEEKLFF.

The J gene is TRBJ1-5, the V gene TRBV20-1; the D gene TCRdb calls, TRBD1, cannot be checked with no DNA. The CDR3 totals 15 residues. The germline gives CDR1 DFQATT, CDR2 SNEGSKA (reference sequence). CDR3 amino acids: CSARWAGDSNQPQHF.

CDR3 loop: CASSLFRGAGTNEKLFF. The chain joins TRBV5-6 to TRBJ1-4. The CDR3 totals 17 residues. Germline V CDR1 and CDR2: SGHDT, YYEEEE.

The V gene is TRBV6-2 or TRBV6-3, the J gene TRBJ2-7. CDR1 and CDR2 (germline): MNHEY, SVGEGT. The CDR3 has 11 residues. The CDR3 reads CASSYAAEQYF.

The rearrangement links TRBV18 to TRBJ1-4. CDR1 KGHSH and CDR2 LQKENI come from the germline V gene. This CDR3 is built from 13 residues. CDR3 sequence: CASSPGNDEKLFF.

The rearrangement joins TRBV27 to TRBJ1-4; TCRdb outputs TRBD1, but without DNA this stays unchecked. Looked up from germline, CDR1 is MNHEY and CDR2 is SMNVEV (reference sequence). This CDR3 comprises 18 residues. The CDR3 sequence is CASSRRTGESATNEKLFF.

The chain links TRBV12-3 or TRBV12-4 to TRBJ1-2; as DNA is missing, the TRBD1 call by TCRdb cannot be tested. CDR3 size: 15 residues. This CDR3 is CASSLTGGTDYGYTF.

J is TRBJ2-1 and V is TRBV5-1; TCRdb's D call, TRBD1, is unchecked because there is no DNA. The CDR3 is 14 amino acids. Germline V gene data show CDR1 as SGHRS and CDR2 as YFSETQ. The CDR3 spells CASSSGQGDHEQFF.

The rearrangement uses TRBV29-1 and TRBJ2-5; as DNA is missing, the TRBD2 call by TCRdb cannot be tested. The length of the CDR3 is 14 residues. The V gene's germline CDR1 is SQVTM and CDR2 ANQGSEA. CDR3: CSVWTSGGRETQYF.

The chain carries TRBV7-2 and TRBJ2-7; TCRdb reports TRBD2, a call that lacks DNA to check it against. The CDR3 spans 14 residues. CDR1 and CDR2 (germline): SGHTA, FQGNSA. This CDR3 reads CASSSGTSRNEQYF.

The chain links TRBV3-1 to TRBJ1-2; TCRdb's D call of TRBD1 is untestable without DNA. This CDR3 is 16 amino acids long. Germline loops: CDR1 LGHDT, CDR2 YNNKEL (reference sequence). CDR3 sequence: CASSQERTGAYYGYTF.

The chain uses TRBV7-7 and TRBJ2-2; the TCRdb D gene call, TRBD1, has no DNA to confirm it. CDR3 length: 20 amino acids. Germline CDR1 is SSHAT and CDR2 is FNYEAQ (reference sequence). The CDR3 is CASSLEWDAAARWVTGELFF.

The chain is built from TRBV4-2 and TRBJ2-5. The CDR3 totals 15 residues. CDR1 and CDR2 from the germline V gene are LGHNA and YNFKEQ. CDR3 sequence reads: CASSQEPGDQETQYF.

This chain connects TRBV7-3 to TRBJ2-2; TCRdb outputs TRBD2, but without DNA this stays unchecked. This CDR3 is 13 amino acids long. The V gene's germline CDR1 is SGHTA and CDR2 FQGTGA. CDR3 region: CASSTSGTGELFF.

This chain connects TRBV7-3 to TRBJ1-1; TCRdb lists TRBD1, though no DNA is available to test this call. The CDR3 has 14 amino acids. Germline lookup yields CDR1 SGHTA and CDR2 FQGTGA. The chain's CDR3 is CASSSGTGATEAFF. Together with reference TRBV7-3 and TRBJ1-1, the CDR3 gives the full variable domain: GAGVSQTPSNKVTEKGKYVELRCDPISGHTALYWYRQSLGQGPEFLIYFQGTGAADDSGLPNDRFFAVRPEGSVSTLKIQRTERGDSAVYLCASSSGTGATEAFFGQGTRLTVV.

This chain links TRBV5-6 with TRBJ2-1; the D call of TRBD2 rests on TCRdb alone, since no DNA is present to check it. The CDR3 is 15 residues long. CDR1 is SGHDT, CDR2 YYEEEE, per germline. CDR3 sequence reads: CASSSPGLAGYEQFF.

The rearrangement joins TRBV11-1 to TRBJ2-6. The germline V gene has CDR1 SGHAT and CDR2 FQDESV (reference sequence). The CDR3 runs 18 residues. The CDR3 sequence is CASSLVQAIRSGANVLTF.

This chain links TRBV20-1 with TRBJ2-5; the TCRdb D gene call, TRBD1, has no DNA to confirm it. The CDR3 loop spans 14 amino acids. Germline values: CDR1 DFQATT, CDR2 SNEGSKA (reference sequence). CDR3 region: CSARGTATQETQYF.

This sequence joins TRBV19 and TRBJ2-1; the TCRdb call, TRBD1, lacks DNA for checking. This CDR3 has 15 residues. Germline V gives CDR1 LNHDA, CDR2 SQIVND (reference sequence). The CDR3 here is CASSWGDRPYNEQFF.

The V and J genes are TRBV10-3 and TRBJ2-1; TCRdb picks TRBD1, but there is no DNA to check that call. Germline V gene lookup returns CDR1 ENHRY and CDR2 SYGVKD. The CDR3 spans 12 residues. CDR3 residues: CAILTPGNEQFF.

The rearrangement joins TRBV5-5 to TRBJ1-3; there is no DNA to check the TCRdb D call of TRBD1. Germline V gene sequence: CDR1 SGHKS, CDR2 YYEKEE (reference sequence). CDR3 size: 18 residues. The chain's CDR3 is CASSSAAPTRASGNTIYF.

The chain combines TRBV5-1 with TRBJ2-1; TCRdb calls TRBD1, which cannot be checked without DNA. CDR1 is SGHRS and CDR2 is YFSETQ in the germline V gene. This CDR3 region has 17 residues. CDR3 sequence: CASSSAATGSGYNEQFF.

The chain employs TRBV29-1 and TRBJ1-2; TCRdb picks TRBD1, but there is no DNA to check that call. This CDR3 has 15 amino acids. Germline values: CDR1 SQVTM, CDR2 ANQGSEA. CDR3 region: CSTAGTGVHGYGYTF.

V is TRBV7-2 and J is TRBJ1-1; no DNA is available, so the TRBD1 call from TCRdb remains unchecked. Germline CDR1 is SGHTA and CDR2 is FQGNSA. The CDR3 length is 13 residues. The CDR3 sequence is CASIGQMNTEAFF.

This sequence joins TRBV5-5 and TRBJ1-1; TCRdb reports TRBD1, a call that lacks DNA to check it against. Germline V gives CDR1 SGHKS, CDR2 YYEKEE (reference sequence). CDR3 length: 15 residues. CDR3 sequence: CASSLSGQGPTEAFF.

The chain couples TRBV4-3 to TRBJ2-3; the TCRdb call, TRBD1, lacks DNA for checking. The CDR3 extends over 14 amino acids. The V gene's germline CDR1 is LGHNA and CDR2 YSLEER. CDR3 residues: CASSPNRGTDTQYF.

The rearrangement links TRBV12-3 or TRBV12-4 to TRBJ2-7. The CDR3 extends over 13 amino acids. The CDR3 loop reads CASSYGVEVEQYF.

This chain joins TRBV15 and TRBJ2-1; the TCRdb call, TRBD1, lacks DNA for checking. There are 12 residues in the CDR3. Germline V gives CDR1 LNHNV, CDR2 YYDKDF (reference sequence). CDR3 in amino acids: CATSRVRDEQFF.

The V and J genes are TRBV7-9 and TRBJ1-5; TCRdb lists TRBD1, though no DNA is available to test this call. The CDR3 contains 15 residues. Germline-derived CDR1 and CDR2 are SEHNR and FQNEAQ (reference sequence). This CDR3 reads CACSPHLGGNQPQHF.

The rearrangement links TRBV5-6 to TRBJ2-5; no DNA is available, so the TRBD2 call from TCRdb remains unchecked. The CDR3 has 15 residues. Germline CDR1 reads SGHDT; CDR2 reads YYEEEE. CDR3: CASIEGGWRVETQYF.